This T cell receptor (beta chain) was captured by sequencing in a study of T cells after yellow fever vaccination. Study as a whole: SMART-Seq v4 Ultra Low Input handled preparation of low-cell-number fractions. The study, taken as a whole, reports: Post-booster repertoires again held most primary-vaccination clones (about 96% CD4, roughly 90% CD8).

Germline V gives CDR1 GTSNPN, CDR2 SVGIG (reference sequence). CDR3 size: 13 residues. V shed 5 bases and J shed 5 bases, with 14 bases lying between them. The table lists this clonotype with many counts. Its antigen is not known. 5'RACE template switching generated TCR cDNA, adding a universal primer site and UMIs. In TCRdb, the 5' RACE reads were re-called with MiXCR into one record per CDR3 protein. Of roughly 150,000 distinct CDR3 sequences in the sample, around 6.3% were seen once. This sequence originates from a man aged 25 to 40 who received the YFV17D yellow fever vaccine. The sequenced sample was CD4+ T cells sorted from PBMCs, obtained 10 days after the yellow fever booster vaccination. The genes are TRBV30 and TRBJ2-3; D may correspond to TRBD1 or TRBD2 (5 bases each). DNA for the CDR3: TGTGCCTGGGCCGGGACCACTAGAGATACGCAGTATTTT. Amino acid sequence: CAWAGTTRDTQYF.